A selection of T cell receptor beta chains follows, all from one sample in a study of type 1 regulatory T cells. No cognate antigen is known for these TCRs. TCRdb recomputed calls from the reads with MiXCR, one row per CDR3 protein. The table records some 15,000 distinct CDR3 sequences, about an eighth of them present only once. Source material: cultured T cells, either the whole culture or a sorted T cell fraction (not recorded which). The receptors come from a human donor in good health. Each CDR3 is given without its conserved first and last residue. Fields, in order: J gene, V gene, clone size, CDR3 protein. Some rows mark clone size as missing; the rest say once, few, many or name a class of expanded clone.

J: TRBJ2-7
V: TRBV18
size: many
CDR3: ASSQSGGNHEQY

J: TRBJ2-7
V: TRBV5-1
size: many
CDR3: ASSAHYEQY

J: TRBJ2-1
V: TRBV2
size: many
CDR3: ASSGQRVYNEQF

J: TRBJ2-2
V: TRBV15
size: many
CDR3: ATSRGLAGAYTGELF

J: TRBJ2-2
V: TRBV6-1
size: many
CDR3: ASRRNSGSNTGELF

J: TRBJ2-5
V: TRBV5-1
size: NA
CDR3: ASVDHRASQETQY

J: TRBJ2-1
V: TRBV5-4
size: many
CDR3: ASSLGIGRTSFNEQF

J: TRBJ1-1
V: TRBV2
size: NA
CDR3: ASRAVSGTEAF

J: TRBJ2-1
V: TRBV3-1
size: NA
CDR3: ASSQMRSYEQF

J: TRBJ2-7
V: TRBV6-5
size: few
CDR3: ASSYSRETYEQY

J: TRBJ2-5
V: TRBV7-2
size: few
CDR3: ASSPVLAEETQY

J: TRBJ1-1
V: TRBV12-3/TRBV12-4
size: many
CDR3: ASSLQQVNTEAF

J: TRBJ1-6
V: TRBV20-1
size: NA
CDR3: SAKETGTGSSPLH

J: TRBJ2-2
V: TRBV30
size: many
CDR3: AWRERDLRPGELF

J: TRBJ1-2
V: TRBV5-1
size: many
CDR3: ASSLVGRGEGYT

J: TRBJ1-3
V: TRBV28
size: many
CDR3: ASSLSPGLGNTIY

J: TRBJ2-5
V: TRBV2
size: many
CDR3: ASSTRSETQY

J: TRBJ2-7
V: TRBV28
size: many
CDR3: ASSNWDEQY

J: TRBJ2-3
V: TRBV29-1
size: many
CDR3: SVNDGGTDTQY

J: TRBJ2-2
V: TRBV6-2/TRBV6-3
size: once
CDR3: ANKPLAGEDGELF

J: TRBJ2-3
V: TRBV20-1
size: NA
CDR3: SARDQGGTADTQY

J: TRBJ2-5
V: TRBV30
size: few
CDR3: AWSVSLAGSRETQY

J: TRBJ1-5
V: TRBV25-1
size: medium-sized
CDR3: ASSESDGIDQPQH

J: TRBJ2-1
V: TRBV25-1
size: NA
CDR3: ASSGEISYNEQF

J: TRBJ1-6
V: TRBV20-1
size: many
CDR3: SARDGRQINSPLH

J: TRBJ2-5
V: TRBV11-2
size: NA
CDR3: ASSRNFGEETQY

J: TRBJ2-3
V: TRBV5-4
size: NA
CDR3: ASSFTGDTQY

J: TRBJ2-5
V: TRBV5-1
size: many
CDR3: ASSFLDETQY

J: TRBJ1-1
V: TRBV7-2
size: few
CDR3: ASSALRYTEAF

J: TRBJ1-6
V: TRBV25-1
size: many
CDR3: ASSEYGGTDYNSPLH

J: TRBJ2-1
V: TRBV2
size: few
CDR3: ASSASPAEQF

J: TRBJ2-5
V: TRBV5-1
size: NA
CDR3: ASSNSDQETQY

J: TRBJ2-7
V: TRBV7-2
size: NA
CDR3: ASSFTGGEYEQY

J: TRBJ2-5
V: TRBV27
size: many
CDR3: ASSLQPPTTGETQY